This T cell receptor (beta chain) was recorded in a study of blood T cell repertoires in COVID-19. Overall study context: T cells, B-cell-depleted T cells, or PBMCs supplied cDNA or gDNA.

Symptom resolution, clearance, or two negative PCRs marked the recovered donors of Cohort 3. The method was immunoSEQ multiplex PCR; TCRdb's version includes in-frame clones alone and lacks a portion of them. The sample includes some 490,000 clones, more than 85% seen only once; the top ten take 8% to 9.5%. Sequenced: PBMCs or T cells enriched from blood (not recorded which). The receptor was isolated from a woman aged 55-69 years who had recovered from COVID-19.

Here the CDR3 reads CASGLAGGNYNEQFF. CDR3 coding DNA: TGCGCCAGCGGCCTAGCGGGGGGCAACTACAATGAGCAGTTCTTC. V and J are TRBV10-2 and TRBJ2-1; 11 nucleotides match TRBD2. Germline-derived CDR1 and CDR2 are WSHSY and SAAADI. Losses at the gene ends were 8 bases for V and 3 bases for J; bases not matched to a gene: 6. The CDR3 is 15 amino acids.